This TCR beta chain was observed in a study of shared clonotypes between healthy human individuals. General study points: For naive CD4 cells, 4% to 5% of clonotypes were shared across several donors. Genetic and exposure-history diversity was limited by the few donors.

Data came from immunoSEQ multiplex PCR; TCRdb stores just in-frame clones and leaves some out. The repertoire holds approximately 710,000 clones, with about nine tenths as singletons. J lost 1 base, V lost 2 bases, and 4 bases had no gene match. Per the germline V gene, CDR1 is ENHRY and CDR2 is SYGVKD. The length of the CDR3 is 16 residues. Remarks on this clone: The antigen is undetermined.

The chain carries TRBV10-3 and TRBJ2-3, with 9 nucleotides matching TRBD2. The clonotype comes from a man younger than 35 in good health. Some clones in this sample may be carry-over from other donors' samples. The specimen sequenced was memory CD8+ T cells from PBMCs. The subset denotes: CD45RO+ cells pooled with CCR7-negative TemRA cells. The CDR3 is CAISEILAGRTDTQYF. CDR3 nucleotide sequence: TGTGCCATCAGTGAGATTCTAGCGGGGCGCACAGATACGCAGTATTTT.